These T cell receptor beta chains were read from a single sample in a study of T cells in Graves' hyperthyroidism and ophthalmopathy. Via MiXCR, TCRdb re-called the multiplex PCR reads, giving one row per CDR3 protein. The table records 350,000 or so distinct CDR3 sequences, about 17% of them present only once. Material: blood. The receptor source for this set is a woman aged 25 to 39 with Graves' hyperthyroidism that later progressed to Graves' ophthalmopathy. The CDR3 runs from the conserved cysteine through the conserved F or W. Fields, in order: J gene, clone size, D gene, V gene, CDR3 DNA, CDR3 protein. The D gene is left open where the match is weak. Size is omitted from some rows. Given values are once, few, many or a class for expanded clones.

>TRBJ1-5|many|NA|TRBV19
TGTGCCAGTATCGGGGTTTACAGCAATCAGCCCCAGCATTTT
CASIGVYSNQPQHF
>TRBJ2-1|many|NA|TRBV27
TGTGCCAGCAGTTTGGTCGGCATTACCTACAATGAGCAGTTCTTC
CASSLVGITYNEQFF
>TRBJ1-1|many|NA|TRBV5-1
TGCGCCAGCAGCTTGGATGGGGATAGCACTGAAGCTTTCTTT
CASSLDGDSTEAFF
>TRBJ2-3|many|TRBD2|TRBV10-2
TGCGCCAGCAGGTCGTACTGGCTAGCGGGGGGGTACCCCGGCACAGATACGCAGTATTTT
CASRSYWLAGGYPGTDTQYF
>TRBJ1-6|many|NA|TRBV2
TGTGCCAGCAGTGACAAGACACTATCTTTACCCCTCCACTTT
CASSDKTLSLPLHF
>TRBJ1-5|many|NA|TRBV7-2
TGTGCCAGCAGCTCCGAGGTGGGGTTATGGCAGCCCCAGCATTTT
CASSSEVGLWQPQHF
>TRBJ2-5|NA|TRBD2|TRBV20-1
TGCAGTGCTCGGCTAGCGGGAGTAAAGGAGACCCAGTACTTC
CSARLAGVKETQYF
>TRBJ1-2|many|NA|TRBV20-1
TGCAGTGCCCTACTAGACCCAGCCAAGGGCTACACCTTC
CSALLDPAKGYTF
>TRBJ2-1|NA|TRBD2|TRBV12-5
TGTGCTAGTGGTTCCGGACTAGCCGCATCTTATGAGCAGTTCTTC
CASGSGLAASYEQFF
>TRBJ2-7|NA|NA|TRBV12-3/TRBV12-4
TGTGCCAGCAGTTTCACCCTTAGGGGCGAGCAGTACTTC
CASSFTLRGEQYF
>TRBJ2-3|many|NA|TRBV27
TGTGCCAGCAGTTGGTCGAGGGATACGCAGTATTTT
CASSWSRDTQYF
>TRBJ2-7|many|TRBD1|TRBV7-9
TGTGCCAGCAGTCGAAGGGGACAGCAGGACTACGAGCAGTACTTC
CASSRRGQQDYEQYF
>TRBJ2-3|many|TRBD2|TRBV20-1
TGCAGTGCCGGCAGCCGACTCAGCGGGAGGGCCGTGGATACGCAGTATTTT
CSAGSRLSGRAVDTQYF
>TRBJ1-5|many|NA|TRBV2
TGTGCCAGCAGTGAGGAGGGGTCCCTCGGCTCCCAGCATTTT
CASSEEGSLGSQHF
>TRBJ2-2|NA|NA|TRBV11-2
TGTGCCAGCAGCTTAGGGCTAGCGATTAACACCGGGGAGCTGTTTTTT
CASSLGLAINTGELFF
>TRBJ2-3|few|NA|TRBV9
TGTGCCAGCAGCGTAGAGACAGTAGTTTCCACAGATACGCAGTATTTT
CASSVETVVSTDTQYF
>TRBJ1-6|many|TRBD1|TRBV2
TGTGCCAGCAGCGTGGGACAGGTGAATTCACCCCTCCACTTT
CASSVGQVNSPLHF
>TRBJ2-4|many|TRBD2|TRBV10-2
TGCGCCAGCAGGCAACTAGCGGGAGTCAAAAACATTCAGTACTTC
CASRQLAGVKNIQYF
>TRBJ2-3|NA|NA|TRBV6-5
TGTGCCAGCAGTTACATGAGGGCTGTGGGGACAGATACGCAGTATTTT
CASSYMRAVGTDTQYF
>TRBJ2-7|few|NA|TRBV4-1
TGCGCCAGCAGCCAAGATCAGCTCTTGTCCGAGCAGTACTTC
CASSQDQLLSEQYF
>TRBJ2-7|many|NA|TRBV30
TGTGCCTGGAGTGAGATCTACGAGCAGTACTTC
CAWSEIYEQYF
>TRBJ2-4|many|NA|TRBV12-3/TRBV12-4
TGTGCCAGCAGTGTAACTAGGGCGGACATTCAGTACTTC
CASSVTRADIQYF
>TRBJ2-7|many|TRBD2|TRBV24-1
TGTGCCACCAGTGAGCCCGGGACTAGCGGGAGACGATGGTACGAGCAGTACTTC
CATSEPGTSGRRWYEQYF
>TRBJ2-2|few|NA|TRBV7-9
TGTGCCAGCAGCTTAATCCTAGCCGTTAACGGGGAGCTGTTTTTT
CASSLILAVNGELFF
>TRBJ2-1|NA|TRBD2|TRBV25-1
TGTGCCAGCAGTGACCCCGCGGGAGCGAAACCCAATGAGCAGTTCTTC
CASSDPAGAKPNEQFF
>TRBJ1-1|NA|NA|TRBV24-1
TGTGCCACCAGTGATTTGCAGGGGCTAAACACTGAAGCTTTCTTT
CATSDLQGLNTEAFF
>TRBJ2-1|NA|NA|TRBV11-3
TGTGCCAGCAGCTTTGGCCAGGCCTACAATGAGCAGTTCTTC
CASSFGQAYNEQFF
>TRBJ1-3|many|NA|TRBV4-1
TGCGCCAGCAGCGAAGGGCGCTCACCATCTGGAAACACCATATATTTT
CASSEGRSPSGNTIYF
>TRBJ2-7|few|TRBD1|TRBV28
TGTGCCAGCAGGAACACAGGGGGTCGCAACGAGCAGTACTTC
CASRNTGGRNEQYF
>TRBJ2-5|NA|TRBD2|TRBV15
TGTGCCACCAGCAGAGATCGGTCTAGCGGGGGCGAGACCCAGTACTTC
CATSRDRSSGGETQYF
>TRBJ2-2|few|NA|TRBV5-1
TGCGCCAGCAGGAGGGGAGTTACGAACACCGGGGAGCTGTTTTTT
CASRRGVTNTGELFF
>TRBJ1-1|many|NA|TRBV19
TGTGCCAGTAGTATAGTTGTCTCCATGAACACTGAAGCTTTCTTT
CASSIVVSMNTEAFF
>TRBJ1-3|many|NA|TRBV9
TGTGCCAGCAGCGTAGAGGAGGCGGACCAATTTTATAACACCATATATTTT
CASSVEEADQFYNTIYF
>TRBJ2-7|NA|TRBD2|TRBV5-5
TGTGCCAGCAGCCCACTGACTAGCGCCCAGGGCCTCGAGCAGTACTTC
CASSPLTSAQGLEQYF
>TRBJ2-7|many|TRBD2|TRBV4-2
TGTGCCAGCAGCCAAGAAGTGGGACTAGCGGCCTACGAGCAGTACTTC
CASSQEVGLAAYEQYF
>TRBJ1-1|few|TRBD1|TRBV7-9
TGTGCCAGCAGCACCCGGACAGGCTTGAACACTGAAGCTTTCTTT
CASSTRTGLNTEAFF
>TRBJ2-5|NA|TRBD2|TRBV12-3/TRBV12-4
TGTGCCAGCACCCGGGGACTAGCGGGGGAAGAGACCCAGTACTTC
CASTRGLAGEETQYF
>TRBJ1-3|few|NA|TRBV18
TGTGCCAGCTCAAGTCAGGTGGATGGTTTGGGCTCTTCTGGAAACACCATATATTTT
CASSSQVDGLGSSGNTIYF
>TRBJ1-1|NA|TRBD1|TRBV12-3/TRBV12-4
TGTGCCAGCAGGGTGACAGGGCGGCGGGTGAACACTGAAGCTTTCTTT
CASRVTGRRVNTEAFF
>TRBJ2-3|many|NA|TRBV12-3/TRBV12-4
TGTGCCAGCAGTTTGACAAGGGGCACAGATACGCAGTATTTT
CASSLTRGTDTQYF
>TRBJ2-7|many|NA|TRBV7-9
TGTGCCAGCAGCGACGGGGATTCCTACGAGCAGTACTTC
CASSDGDSYEQYF
>TRBJ2-7|many|TRBD1|TRBV6-1
TGTGCCAGCAGTGGCGGGACAGGTTACGAGCAGTACTTC
CASSGGTGYEQYF